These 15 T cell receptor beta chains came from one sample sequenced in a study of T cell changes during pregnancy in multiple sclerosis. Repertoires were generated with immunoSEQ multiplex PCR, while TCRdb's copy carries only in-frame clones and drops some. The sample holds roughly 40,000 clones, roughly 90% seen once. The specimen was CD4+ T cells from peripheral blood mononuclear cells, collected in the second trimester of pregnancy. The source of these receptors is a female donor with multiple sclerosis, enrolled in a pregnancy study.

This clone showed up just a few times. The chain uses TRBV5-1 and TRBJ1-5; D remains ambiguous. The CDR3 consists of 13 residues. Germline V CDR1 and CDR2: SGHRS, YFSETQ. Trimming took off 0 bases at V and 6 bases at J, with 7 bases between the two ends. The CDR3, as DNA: TGCGCCAGCAGCTTGGCCGAGGGTCAGCCCCAGCATTTT. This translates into CASSLAEGQPQHF. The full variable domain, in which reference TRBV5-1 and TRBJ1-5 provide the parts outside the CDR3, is KAGVTQTPRYLIKTRGQQVTLSCSPISGHRSVSWYQQTPGQGLQFLFEYFSETQRNKGNFPGRFSGRQFSNSRSEMNVSTLELGDSALYLCASSLAEGQPQHFGDGTRLSIL.

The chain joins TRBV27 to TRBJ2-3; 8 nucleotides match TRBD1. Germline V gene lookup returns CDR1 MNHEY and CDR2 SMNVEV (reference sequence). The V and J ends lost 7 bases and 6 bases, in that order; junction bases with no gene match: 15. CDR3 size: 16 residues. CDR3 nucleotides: TGTGCCAGCATTAACACCGGGACAGGAGGAATGGATACGCAGTATTTT. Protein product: CASINTGTGGMDTQYF.

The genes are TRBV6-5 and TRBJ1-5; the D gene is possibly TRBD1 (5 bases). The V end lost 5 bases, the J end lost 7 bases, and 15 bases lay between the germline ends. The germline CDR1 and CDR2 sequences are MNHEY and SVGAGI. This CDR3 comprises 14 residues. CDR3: CASSPFAGGQPQHF. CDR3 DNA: TGTGCCAGCAGTCCCTTCGCGGGGGGGCAGCCCCAGCATTTT.

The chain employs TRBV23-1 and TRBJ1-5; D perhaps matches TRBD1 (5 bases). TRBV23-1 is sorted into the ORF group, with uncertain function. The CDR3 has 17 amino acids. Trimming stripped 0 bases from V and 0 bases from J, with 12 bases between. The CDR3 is CASSQSRGHHSNQPQHF. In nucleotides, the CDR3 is TGCGCCAGCAGTCAATCGAGAGGACACCATAGCAATCAGCCCCAGCATTTT.

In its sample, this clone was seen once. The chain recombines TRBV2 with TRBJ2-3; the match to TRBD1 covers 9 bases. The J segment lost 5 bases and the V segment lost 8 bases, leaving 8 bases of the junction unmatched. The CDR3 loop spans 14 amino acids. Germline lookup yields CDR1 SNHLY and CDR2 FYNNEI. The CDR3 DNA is TGTGCCAGCGGGGGTACGGGACAGGGAGATACGCAGTATTTT. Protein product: CASGGTGQGDTQYF. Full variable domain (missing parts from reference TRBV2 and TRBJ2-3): EPEVTQTPSHQVTQMGQEVILRCVPISNHLYFYWYRQILGQKVEFLVSFYNNEISEKSEIFDDQFSVERPDGSNFTLKIRSTKLEDSAMYFCASGGTGQGDTQYFGPGTRLTVL.

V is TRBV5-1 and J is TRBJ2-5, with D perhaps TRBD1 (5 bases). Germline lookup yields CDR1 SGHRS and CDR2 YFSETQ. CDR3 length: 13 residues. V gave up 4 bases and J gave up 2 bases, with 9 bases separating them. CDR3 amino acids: CASSGAEQETQYF. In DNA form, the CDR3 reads TGCGCCAGCAGCGGGGCGGAGCAAGAGACCCAGTACTTC.

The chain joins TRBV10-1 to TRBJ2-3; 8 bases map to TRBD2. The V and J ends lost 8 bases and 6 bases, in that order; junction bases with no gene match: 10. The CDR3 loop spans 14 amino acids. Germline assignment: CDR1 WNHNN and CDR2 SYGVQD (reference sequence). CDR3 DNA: TGCGCCAGCCGTACCGGCGGGGGGATGGATACGCAGTATTTT. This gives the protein CASRTGGGMDTQYF.

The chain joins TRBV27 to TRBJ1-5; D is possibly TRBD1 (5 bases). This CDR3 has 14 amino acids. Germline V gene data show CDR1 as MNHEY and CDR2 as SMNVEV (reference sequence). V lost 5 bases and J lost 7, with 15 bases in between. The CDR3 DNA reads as TGTGCCAGCAGTCTCCAGGGCCTCGGGCAGCCCCAGCATTTT. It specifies CASSLQGLGQPQHF.

In DNA, the CDR3 is TGTGCCAGCTCACAAGACAGGGCAACTAATGAAAAACTGTTTTTT. This translates into CASSQDRATNEKLFF. This rearrangement joins TRBV18 to TRBJ1-4, with 7 bases lining up with TRBD1. In germline, CDR1 is KGHSH, CDR2 LQKENI. The V segment lost 4 bases and the J segment 0 bases; nucleotides outside the gene matches: 2. The CDR3 covers 15 residues.

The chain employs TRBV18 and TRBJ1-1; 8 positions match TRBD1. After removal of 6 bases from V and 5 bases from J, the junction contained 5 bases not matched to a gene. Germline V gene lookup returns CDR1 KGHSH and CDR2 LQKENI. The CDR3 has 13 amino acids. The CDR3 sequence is CASSGQGGTEAFF. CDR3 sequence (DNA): TGTGCCAGCTCCGGACAGGGAGGAACTGAAGCTTTCTTT.

CDR3 bases: TGTGCCAGCAGCCAACAGGAGAACTATGGCTACACCTTC. It codes for CASSQQENYGYTF. The chain has TRBV5-6 and TRBJ1-2, with a possible D match to TRBD1 (5 bases). Germline V gives CDR1 SGHDT, CDR2 YYEEEE. Trimming left V 4 bases short and J 2 bases short, with 9 bases between. The CDR3 spans 13 residues. Using reference TRBV5-6 and TRBJ1-2 for the parts outside the CDR3, the full variable domain is DAGVTQSPTHLIKTRGQQVTLRCSPKSGHDTVSWYQQALGQGPQFIFQYYEEEERQRGNFPDRFSGHQFPNYSSELNVNALLLGDSALYLCASSQQENYGYTFGSGTRLTVV.

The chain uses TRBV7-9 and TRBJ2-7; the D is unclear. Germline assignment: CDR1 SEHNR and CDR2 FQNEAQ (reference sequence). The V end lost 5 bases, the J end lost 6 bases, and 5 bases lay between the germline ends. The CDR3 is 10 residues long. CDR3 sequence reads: CASSPGEQYF. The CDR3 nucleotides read TGTGCCAGCAGCCCGGGCGAGCAGTACTTC.

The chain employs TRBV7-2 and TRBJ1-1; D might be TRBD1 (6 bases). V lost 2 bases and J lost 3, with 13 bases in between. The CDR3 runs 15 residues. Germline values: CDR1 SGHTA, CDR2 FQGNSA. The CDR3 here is CASSLMWGRDTEAFF. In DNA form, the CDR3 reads TGTGCCAGCAGCTTAATGTGGGGGCGGGACACTGAAGCTTTCTTT.

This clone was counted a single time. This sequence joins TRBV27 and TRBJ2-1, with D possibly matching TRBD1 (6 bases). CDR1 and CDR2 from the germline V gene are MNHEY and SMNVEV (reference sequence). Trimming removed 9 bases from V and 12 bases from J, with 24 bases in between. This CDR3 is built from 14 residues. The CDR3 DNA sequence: TGTGCCAGTAGACAGGTCTTTGATGGGTGGGCGCAGTTCTTC. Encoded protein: CASRQVFDGWAQFF.

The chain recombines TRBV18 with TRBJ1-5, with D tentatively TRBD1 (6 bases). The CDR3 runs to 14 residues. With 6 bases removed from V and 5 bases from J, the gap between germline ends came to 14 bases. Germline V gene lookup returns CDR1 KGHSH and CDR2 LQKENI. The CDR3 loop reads CASSPWDTDQPQHF. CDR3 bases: TGTGCCAGCTCCCCCTGGGACACCGATCAGCCCCAGCATTTT. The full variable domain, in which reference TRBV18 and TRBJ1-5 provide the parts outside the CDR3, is NAGVMQNPRHLVRRRGQEARLRCSPMKGHSHVYWYRQLPEEGLKFMVYLQKENIIDESGMPKERFSAEFPKEGPSILRIQQVVRGDSAAYFCASSPWDTDQPQHFGDGTRLSIL.